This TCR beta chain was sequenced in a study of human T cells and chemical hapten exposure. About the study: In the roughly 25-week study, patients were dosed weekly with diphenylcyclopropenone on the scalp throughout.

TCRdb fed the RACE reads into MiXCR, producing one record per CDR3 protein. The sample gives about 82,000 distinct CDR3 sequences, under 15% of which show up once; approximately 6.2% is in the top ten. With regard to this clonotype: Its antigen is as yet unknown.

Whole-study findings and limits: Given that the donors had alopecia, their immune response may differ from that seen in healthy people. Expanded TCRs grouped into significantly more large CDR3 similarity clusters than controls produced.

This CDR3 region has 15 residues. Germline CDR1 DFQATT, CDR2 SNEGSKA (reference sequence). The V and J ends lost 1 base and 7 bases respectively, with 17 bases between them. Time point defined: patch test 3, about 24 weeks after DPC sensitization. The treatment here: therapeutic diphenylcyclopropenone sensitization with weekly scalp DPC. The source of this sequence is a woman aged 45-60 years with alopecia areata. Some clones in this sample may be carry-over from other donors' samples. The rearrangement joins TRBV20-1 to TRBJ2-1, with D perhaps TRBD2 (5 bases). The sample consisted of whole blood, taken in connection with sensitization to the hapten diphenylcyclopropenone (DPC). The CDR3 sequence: CSARAPRVGGNEQFF. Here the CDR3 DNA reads TGCAGTGCTAGAGCCCCGCGCGTCGGAGGAAATGAGCAGTTCTTC.